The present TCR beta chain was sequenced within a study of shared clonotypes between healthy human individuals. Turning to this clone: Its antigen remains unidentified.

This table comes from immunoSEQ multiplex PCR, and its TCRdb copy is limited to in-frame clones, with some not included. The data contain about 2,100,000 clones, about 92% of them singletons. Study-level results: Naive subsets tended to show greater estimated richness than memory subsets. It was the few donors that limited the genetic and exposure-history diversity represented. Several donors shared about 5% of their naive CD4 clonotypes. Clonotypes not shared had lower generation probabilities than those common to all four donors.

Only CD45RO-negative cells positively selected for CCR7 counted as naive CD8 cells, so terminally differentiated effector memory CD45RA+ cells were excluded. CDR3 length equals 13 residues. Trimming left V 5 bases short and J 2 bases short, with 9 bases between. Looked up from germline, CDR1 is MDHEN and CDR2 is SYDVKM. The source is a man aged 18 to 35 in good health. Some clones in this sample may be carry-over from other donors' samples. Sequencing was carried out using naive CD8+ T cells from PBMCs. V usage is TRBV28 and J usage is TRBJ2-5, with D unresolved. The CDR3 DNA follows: TGTGCCAGCAGTCCTACAGCGCAAGAGACCCAGTACTTC. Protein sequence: CASSPTAQETQYF.